The T cell receptor beta chain described here comes from a study of cytomegalovirus exposure and HLA in healthy donors (dated by TCRdb to 2015 to 2018). Study-wide context: In an earlier analysis of 587 of the donors, approximately 300 Gb of sequence data and 100 million or so unique TCR beta sequences from 180 million or so T cells were reported. An early release that covered fewer than 800 HLA-typed donors contained approximately 300 gigabases of sequencing data and roughly 84 million unique TCR sequences. Of the roughly 410 genotyped donors, 81% were placed in the genetic ancestry cluster associated with self-reported Caucasian donors. The study aimed to test whether signatures of past pathogen exposure could be identified by cataloging public T cell receptors. The T cell repertoires of under 750 subjects were profiled by immunosequencing and related to cytomegalovirus serostatus. A separate validation cohort of roughly 110 different subjects was used in addition to the 666-subject first cohort. The study combined high-throughput TCR immunosequencing, statistical association of individual TCRs with disease status, and machine learning to predict cytomegalovirus infection status. In a later analysis, previously published TCR beta repertoires from 670 or so donors were re-analyzed and high-resolution HLA genotyping was added so that TCR occurrence patterns could be studied. Rather than using new phenotypic data, the later analysis identified candidate immune exposures from TCR beta sequences and from how often those sequences occurred across donors. To decide whether each TCR beta V gene segment behaved as functional or pseudogenic, an earlier analysis of fewer than 750 of the donors relied on high-throughput TCR beta sequencing. Donor age, sex, ethnicity and CMV serostatus were compiled alongside the repertoire data. In a later genetic analysis, genome-wide SNP genotypes for about three fifths of the roughly 670 donors were used, and that subset was treated as a discovery cohort. All discovery cohort repertoires had been generated using a single sequencing platform. Both class I and class II loci were covered by HLA typing, at four-digit resolution. The number of typed donors differed by locus: 629-630 for A, B, C, DRB1 and DQB1; 500 to 550 for DQA1; some 590 for DPA1; and about 470 for DPB1. Because of strong linkage in the cohort, roughly 5 DR-DQ haplotypes were treated as single units for association and clustering. Across 300 to 400 genotyped donors of the cohort, an average of approximately 200,000 unique TCR beta nucleotide sequences per donor were sequenced, and 15% to 20% of those sequences were non-productive. Overall study results and their limits: Correlated functional status among segregating V segments might be attributable to linkage disequilibrium, but an unknown experimental factor could not be ruled out. A further reported finding was that TCR beta sequences accurately predicted the HLA-A and HLA-B alleles for most subjects in the first cohort. According to a later analysis, TCR association rates differed among HLA loci, with DRB1 alleles showing the most associated TCRs and HLA-C alleles showing the fewest. In a later analysis, about 17,000 TCR beta sequences were associated with specific HLA alleles at a false discovery rate of 0.05. Because counts were too low, about 18 rarely observed V segments, including chromosome 9 orphons, were left out of the earlier analysis of a few hundred of the donors. Because HLA typing was unavailable for some donors at each locus, only the typed subset was used in association tests. Cytomegalovirus status was reported to be diagnosed by the classifier with high specificity and sensitivity in both the original and validation cohorts. A later analysis found that most CMV-associated TCR beta chains appeared HLA-restricted, with HLA associations seemingly driven largely by CMV exposure. Compared with equally common non-associated chains, HLA-associated TCR beta chains in a later analysis were more clonally expanded and had lower generation probabilities. The sequencing pipeline was judged likely to have produced a cluster of highly shared sequence variants as a technical artifact. When HLA alleles, especially DR and DQ, strongly co-occurred, TCR associations were difficult to assign to individual alleles. Some IMGT-functional V segments, including TRBV6-2 and TRBV6-3, could not be told apart with the 87-base-pair reads, so those segments were excluded. In the study, about 150 TCR beta chains were listed as associated with cytomegalovirus. According to the authors, the approach could potentially be generalized to other disease states and immunological phenotypes. V-gene and J-gene trimming of TCR beta chains was associated with a missense DCLRE1C variant in a later genetic analysis, and the association was replicated in an independent cohort. This cohort had only TCR beta chains sequenced, and the lack of alpha or paired-chain data limited which features could be detected. In an earlier analysis of 587 of the donors, most TCR beta V segments appeared in productive rearrangements about 87% or about 30% of the time, broadly matching IMGT annotations. In vitro tests confirmed that a few of the cytomegalovirus-associated TCR beta chains recognize cytomegalovirus antigens. The only immune exposure information available for the cohort was CMV serostatus. Presence/absence analyses assumed roughly uniform sequencing depth across donors, an assumption that may not hold. While some public TCRs were present in many individuals, most TCR sequences turned up only very rarely across donors. In a later genetic analysis, fewer N-insertions in productive TCRs were reported among donors in an Asian-associated ancestry cluster than the roughly 640-donor mean. Several of the top co-occurrence clusters appeared to be linked to parvovirus B19, influenza, CMV and Epstein-Barr virus, according to a later analysis.

Turning to this clone: The target of this receptor is not known. No base qualities exist here, and no much larger clone lies one base off it.

The germline V gene (reference sequence) supplies CDR1 WNHNN and CDR2 SYGVQD. From cysteine to phenylalanine, the CDR3 is 15 amino acids long. The only DNA kept is the CDR3, 45 bases in frame from the first base. V is shortened by 0 bases, J by 1 base, and the region joining them spans 8 bases. Library preparation used the immunoSEQ multiplex PCR assay. A mixture of 60 forward primers for TCR Vbeta segments and 13 reverse primers for TCR Jbeta segments was used in the multiplex PCR. The CDR3 region of rearranged TCR beta genes was amplified from genomic DNA with a multiplex PCR assay. The Illumina HiSeq System was used to sequence the amplified TCR beta libraries as 87-base-pair reads. In the original analysis: A later analysis tallied tens of millions of unique TCR beta chains across the 666 repertoires, and about 12 million of those chains were shared by two or more donors. To remove PCR and sequencing errors, raw reads were error-corrected and collapsed into unique sequences using a nearest-neighbor algorithm that merged closely related sequences. Alignment of CDR3 sequences to IMGT reference sequences was used to assign V, D and J gene segments. For a sequence to be retained, a match of at least six nucleotides was required to both a V gene segment and a J gene segment. Rearrangements were classified as productive when the CDR3 lacked stop codons and remained in frame with V and J, and all other rearrangements were classified as non-productive. CDR3 was defined according to IMGT convention as the region running from the second conserved V-encoded cysteine to the conserved J-encoded phenylalanine. The earlier analysis of some 580 of the donors excluded any sequence lacking an unambiguous match to a single V gene segment. In an earlier analysis of approximately 500 of the donors, a V segment was called functional when productive rearrangements were above 56.7%, and segregating when the standard deviation between donors exceeded 5%. A statistical classification framework was developed to diagnose cytomegalovirus status using the catalog of TCR beta chain sequences. A later analysis assigned V and J genes by comparing TCR nucleotide sequences with IMGT/GENE-DB human TR gene sequences. In a later analysis, CDR3 sequences and most-parsimonious VDJ recombination scenarios were assigned using the TCRdist pipeline. A later analysis defined each TCR beta chain by its CDR3 amino acid sequence plus V-gene family, and excluded reads lacking a unique V-gene family. To address suspected cross-contamination and a sequencing artifact, a later analysis removed some 620 highly shared, low-generation-probability nucleotide sequences. In a later analysis, a clonal expansion index for each public chain was calculated from normalized within-repertoire ranks of inferred template counts. A later analysis computed generation probabilities with a VDJ recombination model fitted to out-of-frame rearrangements, and checked the results against IGoR. In a later analysis, TCR-TCR, TCR-HLA and TCR-CMV co-occurrence was scored with hypergeometric tests, and a repertoire-size bias correction was applied to TCR pairs. In a later analysis, false discovery rates were estimated by permuting HLA or CMV assignments 20 times. A later analysis grouped co-occurring TCRs with DBSCAN, adding TCRdist sequence similarity when clustering within HLA-allele-positive subsets. For co-occurrence clustering, repertoires with fewer than 30,000 or more than 120,000 public chains were excluded, along with roughly 5 repertoires with anomalous nucleotide sharing. In its TCRdb copy, this immuneACCESS table keeps in-frame sequences only and misses some clones. Where compared with another copy, unresolved V genes explain less than half of these, and the others have no known cause. The V and J calls and clone size are taken from that table; D and trimming were inferred from the DNA. Recorded for this sample are 150,000 to 200,000 clones; 70% to 85% of them occurred a single time. Jointly, the top ten make up roughly 0.097% of the sample.

The cohort comprised fewer than 700 healthy bone marrow donors. At the time of sampling, every cohort member was nominally healthy, though immune exposures that went unrecorded were likely present. The donor tested CMV seronegative, placing the donor among the 352 seronegative members of the cohort. Each donor provided a peripheral blood sample, and peripheral blood mononuclear cells were used for TCR beta sequencing. Genomic DNA was extracted from the blood cell samples with the Qiagen DNeasy Blood Extraction Kit. Sequencing input: PBMCs. This clonotype was obtained from a boy under 10 years old in good health and CMV-seronegative. The sequence joins TRBV10-1 to TRBJ2-3; a confident D gene designation cannot be given. The nucleotide sequence reads as follows: TGCGCCAGCAGTGAGTCCAACACACGCACAGATACGCAGTATTTT. This encodes CASSESNTRTDTQYF.